The sequence of this T cell receptor beta chain was determined in a study of control samples from healthy donors and cancer patients. CDR1 KGHSH and CDR2 LQKENI come from the germline V gene. This CDR3 has 19 amino acids. V was cut by 1 base and J by 5 bases, with 25 bases left in between. Sequencing was performed with immunoSEQ multiplex PCR; in TCRdb, only in-frame clones are kept and a portion is missing. The data hold more than 70,000 clones, with approximately 89% observed a single time. The receptor's source is a woman in her twenties or thirties in good health. Sequenced: blood. The V gene is TRBV18, the J gene TRBJ2-3; D is possibly TRBD1 or TRBD2 (6 bases each). CDR3 amino acids: CASSPRVVLNRGPLDTQYF. DNA of the CDR3: TGTGCCAGCTCACCACGAGTGGTCCTGAATCGGGGGCCTTTAGATACGCAGTATTTT.